The clone carrying this TCR beta chain was observed at least ten times. Its antigen is not identified. The data derive from a study of early T cells in non-severe SARS-CoV-2 infection. At the level of the study: Sequencing used unsorted whole-blood bulk RNA, so chains lack pairing.

Trimming cost V 2 bases and J 4 bases, with 17 bases left between them. The CDR3 is made up of 16 amino acids. Germline V gene sequence: CDR1 SGHTA, CDR2 FQGNSA. Study outcomes and limitations: Lookups in VDJdb leaned toward anti-spike CD8 responses and missed private and CD4 specificities.

Individual cDNA molecules each received unique molecular identifiers attached to them. Using its own MiXCR run on the 5' RACE reads, TCRdb lists one record per CDR3 protein. The sample consists of approximately 35,000 distinct CDR3 sequences, less than 6.5% of them appearing once. The V gene is TRBV7-2, the J gene TRBJ1-2, with D possibly matching TRBD1 (6 bases). This TCR came from an adult who was a healthcare worker with PCR-confirmed SARS-CoV-2 infection or an uninfected control (not recorded which). Sequencing input: whole blood. The CDR3, as DNA: TGTGCCAGCAGCTTATGGGGCCCGGGACAAGTCTATGGCTACACCTTC. As protein: CASSLWGPGQVYGYTF.